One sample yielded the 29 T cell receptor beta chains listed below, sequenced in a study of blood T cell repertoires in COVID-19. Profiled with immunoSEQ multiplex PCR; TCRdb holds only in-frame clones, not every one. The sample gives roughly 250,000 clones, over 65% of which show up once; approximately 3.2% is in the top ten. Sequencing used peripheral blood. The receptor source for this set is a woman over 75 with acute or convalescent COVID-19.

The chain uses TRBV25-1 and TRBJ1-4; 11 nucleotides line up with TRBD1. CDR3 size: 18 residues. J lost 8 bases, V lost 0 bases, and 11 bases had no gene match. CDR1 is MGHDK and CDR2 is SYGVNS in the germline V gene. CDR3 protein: CASSEYSEGTGGREKLFF. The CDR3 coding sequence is TGTGCCAGCAGTGAATATTCTGAGGGGACAGGGGGACGCGAAAAACTGTTTTTT.

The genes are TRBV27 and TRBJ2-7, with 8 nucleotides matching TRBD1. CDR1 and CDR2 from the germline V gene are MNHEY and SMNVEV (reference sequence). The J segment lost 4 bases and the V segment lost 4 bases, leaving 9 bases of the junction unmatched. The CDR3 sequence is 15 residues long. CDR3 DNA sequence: TGTGCCAGCAGTTCCCCGGACAGGGTCGGGTACGAGCAGTACTTC. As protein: CASSSPDRVGYEQYF.

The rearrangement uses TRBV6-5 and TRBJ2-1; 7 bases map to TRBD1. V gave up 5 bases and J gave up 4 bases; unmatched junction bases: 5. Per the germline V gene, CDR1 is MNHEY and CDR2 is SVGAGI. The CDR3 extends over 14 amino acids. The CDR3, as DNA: TGTGCCAGCAGTCCCGGGACAGTTTACAATGAGCAGTTCTTC. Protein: CASSPGTVYNEQFF.

The CDR3 DNA follows: TGTGCCAGCGCAGGGGTTGAAAAACTGTTTTTT. This gives the protein CASAGVEKLFF. The J gene is TRBJ1-4, the V gene TRBV2; tentatively, D is TRBD1 (6 bases). Germline loops: CDR1 SNHLY, CDR2 FYNNEI. Trimming took 8 bases from V and 7 from J, leaving 8 bases between them. This CDR3 comprises 11 residues.

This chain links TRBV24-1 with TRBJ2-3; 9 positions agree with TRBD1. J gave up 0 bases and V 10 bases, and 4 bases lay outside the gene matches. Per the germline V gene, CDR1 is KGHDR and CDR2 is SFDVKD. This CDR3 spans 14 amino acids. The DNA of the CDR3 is TGTGCCACTTCGGGGACAGGGAGCACAGATACGCAGTATTTT. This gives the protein CATSGTGSTDTQYF.

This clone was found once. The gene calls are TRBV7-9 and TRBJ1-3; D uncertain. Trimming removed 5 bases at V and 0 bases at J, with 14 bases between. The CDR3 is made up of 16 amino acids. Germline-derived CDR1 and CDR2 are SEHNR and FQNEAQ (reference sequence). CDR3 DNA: TGTGCCAGCAGCCTACCGGGAGCGATCTCTGGAAACACCATATATTTT. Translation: CASSLPGAISGNTIYF.

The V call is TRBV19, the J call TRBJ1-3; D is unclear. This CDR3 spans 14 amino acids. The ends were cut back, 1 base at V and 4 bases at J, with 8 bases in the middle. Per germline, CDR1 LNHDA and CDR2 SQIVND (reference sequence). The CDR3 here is CASSIGAIGNTIYF. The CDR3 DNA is TGTGCCAGTAGTATAGGAGCCATAGGAAACACCATATATTTT.

The CDR3 here is CASSEASYRDRVNTEAFF. In DNA, the CDR3 is TGTGCCAGCAGTGAAGCCTCGTACCGGGACAGAGTGAACACTGAAGCTTTCTTT. The chain joins TRBV2 to TRBJ1-1; 7 positions match TRBD1. Germline-derived CDR1 and CDR2 are SNHLY and FYNNEI. The CDR3 totals 18 residues. V gave up 0 bases and J gave up 0 bases; unmatched junction bases: 10. Full variable domain (missing parts from reference TRBV2 and TRBJ1-1): EPEVTQTPSHQVTQMGQEVILRCVPISNHLYFYWYRQILGQKVEFLVSFYNNEISEKSEIFDDQFSVERPDGSNFTLKIRSTKLEDSAMYFCASSEASYRDRVNTEAFFGQGTRLTVV.

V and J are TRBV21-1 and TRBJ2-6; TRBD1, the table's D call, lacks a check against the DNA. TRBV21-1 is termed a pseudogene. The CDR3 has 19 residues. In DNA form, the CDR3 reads TGTGCCAGCAGCTCCAGGGGGGATTCCGTGGTTTATGGGGCCAACGTCCTGACTTTC. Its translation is CASSSRGDSVVYGANVLTF.

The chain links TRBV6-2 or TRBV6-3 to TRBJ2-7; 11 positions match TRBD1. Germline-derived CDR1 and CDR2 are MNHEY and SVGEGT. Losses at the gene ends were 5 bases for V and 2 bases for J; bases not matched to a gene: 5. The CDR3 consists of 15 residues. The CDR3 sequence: CASSRPGQGAYEQYF. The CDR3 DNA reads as TGTGCCAGCAGTCGACCGGGACAGGGGGCCTACGAGCAGTACTTC.

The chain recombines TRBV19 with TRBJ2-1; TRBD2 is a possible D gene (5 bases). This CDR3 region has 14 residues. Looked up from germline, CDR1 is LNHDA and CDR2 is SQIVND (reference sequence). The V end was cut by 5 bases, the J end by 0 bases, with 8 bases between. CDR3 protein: CASSVEASYNEQFF. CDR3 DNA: TGTGCCAGTAGTGTGGAGGCCTCCTACAATGAGCAGTTCTTC.

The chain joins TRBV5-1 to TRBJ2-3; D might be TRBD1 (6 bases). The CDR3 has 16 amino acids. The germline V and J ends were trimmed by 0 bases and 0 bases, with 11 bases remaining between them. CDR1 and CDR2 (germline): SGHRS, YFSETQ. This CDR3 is CASSLGRGTSTDTQYF. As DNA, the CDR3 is TGCGCCAGCAGCTTGGGCAGGGGCACGAGCACAGATACGCAGTATTTT.

Here the CDR3 reads CASSDKGHLMGDYSGNTIYF. CDR3 coding DNA: TGTGCCAGCAGTGACAAGGGACATCTGATGGGGGATTACTCTGGAAACACCATATATTTT. The chain carries TRBV6-4 and TRBJ1-3, with D maybe TRBD1 (6 bases). Germline-derived CDR1 and CDR2 are MRHNA and SNTAGT. This CDR3 is built from 20 residues. V was shortened by 2 bases and J by 0 bases, with 23 bases between the two germline ends.

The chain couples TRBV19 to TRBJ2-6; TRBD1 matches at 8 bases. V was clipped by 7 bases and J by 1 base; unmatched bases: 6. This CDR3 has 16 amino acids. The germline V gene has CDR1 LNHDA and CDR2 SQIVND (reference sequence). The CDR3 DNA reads TGTGCCAGTAAGACAGGGGATAAGTCTGGGGCCAACGTCCTGACTTTC. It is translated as CASKTGDKSGANVLTF.

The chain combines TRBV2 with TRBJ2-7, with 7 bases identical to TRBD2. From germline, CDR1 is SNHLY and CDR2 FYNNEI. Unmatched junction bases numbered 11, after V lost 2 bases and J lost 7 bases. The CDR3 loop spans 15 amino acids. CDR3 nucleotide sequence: TGTGCCAGCAGTGAACTGGGCGGGAGTACGAGGGAGCAGTACTTC. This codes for CASSELGGSTREQYF.

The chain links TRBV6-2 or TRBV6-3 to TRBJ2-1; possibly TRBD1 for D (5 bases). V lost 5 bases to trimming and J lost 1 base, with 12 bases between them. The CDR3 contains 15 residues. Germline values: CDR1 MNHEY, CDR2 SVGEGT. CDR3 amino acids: CASSTDSNSYNEQFF. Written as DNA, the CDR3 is TGTGCCAGCAGTACCGACAGCAATTCCTACAATGAGCAGTTCTTC.

The CDR3 DNA reads as TGCAGTGCTAGTGTCGTGAGGGTTGGCGAGCAGTACTTC. Its protein product is CSASVVRVGEQYF. V is TRBV20-1 and J is TRBJ2-7; perhaps TRBD2 as D (5 bases). The V gene lost 3 bases and the J gene lost 6 bases, with 15 bases spanning the gap. The CDR3 covers 13 residues. Germline V gene sequence: CDR1 DFQATT, CDR2 SNEGSKA (reference sequence).

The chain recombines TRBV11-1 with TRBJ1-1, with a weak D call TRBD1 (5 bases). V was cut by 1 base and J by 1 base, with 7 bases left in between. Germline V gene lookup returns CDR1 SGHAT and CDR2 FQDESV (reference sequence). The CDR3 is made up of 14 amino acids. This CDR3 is CASSLGQGNTEAFF. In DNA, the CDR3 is TGTGCCAGCAGCTTAGGCCAGGGGAACACTGAAGCTTTCTTT.

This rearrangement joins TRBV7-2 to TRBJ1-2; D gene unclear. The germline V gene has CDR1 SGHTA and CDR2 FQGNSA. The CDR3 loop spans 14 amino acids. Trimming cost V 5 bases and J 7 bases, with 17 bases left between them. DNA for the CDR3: TGTGCCAGCAGCCCCTCTTTTGCAGGTGGTGGCTACACCTTC. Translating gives CASSPSFAGGGYTF.

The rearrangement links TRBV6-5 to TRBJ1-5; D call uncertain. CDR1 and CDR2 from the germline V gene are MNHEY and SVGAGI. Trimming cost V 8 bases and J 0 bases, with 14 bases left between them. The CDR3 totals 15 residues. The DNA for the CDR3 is TGTGCCAGCCGCCTTTCGCGCTATAGCAATCAGCCCCAGCATTTT. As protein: CASRLSRYSNQPQHF.

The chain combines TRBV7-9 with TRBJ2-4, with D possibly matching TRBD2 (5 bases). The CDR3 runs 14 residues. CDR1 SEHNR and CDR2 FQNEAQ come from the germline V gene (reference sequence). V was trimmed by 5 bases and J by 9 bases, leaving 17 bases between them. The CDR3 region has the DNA TGTGCCAGCAGCCCCCGGGGTCAGACGACCATTCAGTACTTC. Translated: CASSPRGQTTIQYF. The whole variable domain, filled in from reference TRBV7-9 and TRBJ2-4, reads DTGVSQNPRHKITKRGQNVTFRCDPISEHNRLYWYRQTLGQGPEFLTYFQNEAQLEKSRLLSDRFSAERPKGSFSTLEIQRTEQGDSAMYLCASSPRGQTTIQYFGAGTRLSVL.

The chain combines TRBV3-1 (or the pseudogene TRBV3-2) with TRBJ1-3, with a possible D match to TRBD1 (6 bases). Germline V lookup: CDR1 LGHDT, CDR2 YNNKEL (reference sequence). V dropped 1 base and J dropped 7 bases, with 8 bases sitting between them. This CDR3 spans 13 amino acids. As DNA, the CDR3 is TGTGCCAGCAGCCAAGGGGGGCTTAACACCATATATTTT. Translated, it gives CASSQGGLNTIYF.

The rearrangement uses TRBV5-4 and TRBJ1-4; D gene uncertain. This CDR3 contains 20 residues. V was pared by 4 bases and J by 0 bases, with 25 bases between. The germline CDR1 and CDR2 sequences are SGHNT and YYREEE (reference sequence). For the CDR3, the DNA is TGTGCCAGCAGCGCCGTTCCTGGGTCAGGTGGTAGAACAACTAATGAAAAACTGTTTTTT. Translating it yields CASSAVPGSGGRTTNEKLFF.

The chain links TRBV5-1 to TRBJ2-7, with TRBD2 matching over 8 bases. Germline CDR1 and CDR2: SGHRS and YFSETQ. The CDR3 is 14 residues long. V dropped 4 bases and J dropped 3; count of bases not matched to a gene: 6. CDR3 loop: CASSPTSGFYEQYF. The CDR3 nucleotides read TGCGCCAGCAGCCCCACTAGCGGATTCTACGAGCAGTACTTC.

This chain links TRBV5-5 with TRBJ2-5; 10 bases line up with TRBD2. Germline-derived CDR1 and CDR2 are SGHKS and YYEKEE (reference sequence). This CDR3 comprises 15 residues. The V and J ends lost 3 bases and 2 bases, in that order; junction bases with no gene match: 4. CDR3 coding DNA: TGTGCCAGCAGCTACGGACTAGCGGCTCAAGAGACCCAGTACTTC. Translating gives CASSYGLAAQETQYF. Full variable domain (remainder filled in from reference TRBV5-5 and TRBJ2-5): DAGVTQSPTHLIKTRGQQVTLRCSPISGHKSVSWYQQVLGQGPQFIFQYYEKEERGRGNFPDRFSARQFPNYSSELNVNALLLGDSALYLCASSYGLAAQETQYFGPGTRLLVL.

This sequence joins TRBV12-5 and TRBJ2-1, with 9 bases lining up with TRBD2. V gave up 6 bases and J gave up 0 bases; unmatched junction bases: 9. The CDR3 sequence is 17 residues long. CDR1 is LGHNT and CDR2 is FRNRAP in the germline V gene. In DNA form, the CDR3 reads TGTGCTAGTGGCCCCCATGGACTAGCGAGCTCCTACAATGAGCAGTTCTTC. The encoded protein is CASGPHGLASSYNEQFF.

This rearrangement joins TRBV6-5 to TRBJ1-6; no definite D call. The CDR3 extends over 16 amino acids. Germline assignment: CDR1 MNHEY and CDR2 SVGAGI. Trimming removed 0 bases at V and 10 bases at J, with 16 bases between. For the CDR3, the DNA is TGTGCCAGCAGTTACTCGTTAGGGCCTAGCCGATCACCCCTCCACTTT. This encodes CASSYSLGPSRSPLHF.

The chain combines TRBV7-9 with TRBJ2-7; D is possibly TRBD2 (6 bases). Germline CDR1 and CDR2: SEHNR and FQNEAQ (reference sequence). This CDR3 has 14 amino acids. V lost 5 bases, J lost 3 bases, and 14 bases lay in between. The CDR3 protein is CASSPQWGGYEQYF. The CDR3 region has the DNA TGTGCCAGCAGCCCACAGTGGGGAGGCTACGAGCAGTACTTC.

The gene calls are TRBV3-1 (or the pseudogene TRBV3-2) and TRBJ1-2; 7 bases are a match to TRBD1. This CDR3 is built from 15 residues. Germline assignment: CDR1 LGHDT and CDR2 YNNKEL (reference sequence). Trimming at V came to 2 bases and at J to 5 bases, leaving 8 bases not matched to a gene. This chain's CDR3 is CASSQRGGIGYGYTF. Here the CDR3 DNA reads TGTGCCAGCAGCCAAAGAGGGGGCATTGGGTATGGCTACACCTTC.